The T cell receptor (beta chain) under discussion was sequenced for a study of shared clonotypes between healthy human individuals. Background on the study: The study drew on a couple of women and a few men aged 18 to 49 as donors. Three plates were used per donor for CD4 naive, three for CD4 memory, two for CD8 naive and one for CD8 memory.

All the donors were Caucasian adults who lived in Nashville, Tennessee. Each sorted subset replicate got 200 ng genomic DNA, about 33,000 genomes. Clones were sequenced by immunoSEQ multiplex PCR, and TCRdb holds only the in-frame ones, with some missing. The sample has around 1,000,000 clones; approximately 80% are singletons. The V and J ends lost 3 bases and 7 bases respectively, with 16 bases between them. Germline CDR1 is MDHEN and CDR2 is SYDVKM. The CDR3 length is 15 residues. The chain joins TRBV28 to TRBJ1-5; tentative D call: TRBD1 (5 bases). The sequence was obtained from a young man in good health. Some clones in this sample may be carry-over from other donors' samples. Source material: memory CD4+ T cells from PBMCs. Subset here: CD45RA-negative fraction. CDR3 DNA: TGTGCCAGCAGTTTCCGTCGGGGGAGTCGGCAGCCCCAGCATTTT. This sequence encodes CASSFRRGSRQPQHF.